This T cell receptor beta chain was profiled in a study of Ad26.COV2.S vaccination and SARS-CoV-2 variants. Study-level findings and limits: Total T cell responses were possibly underestimated by TCR breadth and depth analyses.

This CDR3 is built from 13 residues. Germline V lookup: CDR1 SGHTA, CDR2 FQGNSA. V was shortened by 5 bases and J by 2 bases, with 9 bases between the two germline ends. The assay was immunoSEQ multiplex PCR, and TCRdb's table has in-frame clones only and misses some. The sample carries more than 250,000 clones, around 87% recorded once. Treatment defined: some 19 received Ad26.COV2.S at low or high dose, single or two shots; several received placebo; per-sample allocation not given. The study sampled participants on day 63 after the first vaccine or placebo injection. Details on this clone: Its antigen is unknown. This sample includes further DNA sequences coding for the same CDR3.

This clonotype was sampled from a person between 18 and 65 years old who received the Ad26.COV2.S COVID-19 vaccine or a placebo. V and J are TRBV7-2 and TRBJ1-1; weak D call: TRBD1 (5 bases). The sample consisted of peripheral blood, taken in a trial of Ad26.COV2.S vaccine versus placebo. CDR3 protein: CASSRDSNTEAFF. CDR3 DNA sequence: TGTGCCAGCAGCCGTGACAGTAACACTGAAGCTTTCTTT. Using reference TRBV7-2 and TRBJ1-1 for the parts outside the CDR3, the full variable domain is GAGVSQSPSNKVTEKGKDVELRCDPISGHTALYWYRQSLGQGLEFLIYFQGNSAPDKSGLPSDRFSAERTGGSVSTLTIQRTQQEDSAVYLCASSRDSNTEAFFGQGTRLTVV.